This T cell receptor (beta chain) was recorded in a study of cytomegalovirus exposure and HLA in healthy donors. Broader study findings: Rare sequences made up most TCRs, while some public TCRs were found in many donors. For cytomegalovirus status, the classifier reportedly gave diagnoses with high specificity and sensitivity. Confirmation in vitro established that a few CMV-associated chains were specific for CMV antigens.

A remark on this clone: Antigen specificity is unknown.

TCRdb's table, derived via immunoSEQ multiplex PCR, lists solely in-frame clones and lacks some. The sample includes a few hundred thousand clones, less than 95% of them seen just once. The TCR comes from a woman younger than 45 in good health and CMV-seronegative. The sequenced material came from PBMCs.

The CDR3 coding sequence is TGTGCCAGCAGTTGGGGACAGAGGACAGATACGCAGTATTTT. Translated: CASSWGQRTDTQYF. J is TRBJ2-3 and V is TRBV28; 7 bases align to TRBD1. CDR1 and CDR2 from the germline V gene are MDHEN and SYDVKM. Losses at the gene ends were 4 bases for V and 3 bases for J; bases not matched to a gene: 4. CDR3 length: 14 amino acids. The variable domain in full, completed from reference TRBV28 and TRBJ2-3, reads DVKVTQSSRYLVKRTGEKVFLECVQDMDHENMFWYRQDPGLGLRLIYFSYDVKMKEKGDIPEGYSVSREKKERFSLILESASTNQTSMYLCASSWGQRTDTQYFGPGTRLTVL.